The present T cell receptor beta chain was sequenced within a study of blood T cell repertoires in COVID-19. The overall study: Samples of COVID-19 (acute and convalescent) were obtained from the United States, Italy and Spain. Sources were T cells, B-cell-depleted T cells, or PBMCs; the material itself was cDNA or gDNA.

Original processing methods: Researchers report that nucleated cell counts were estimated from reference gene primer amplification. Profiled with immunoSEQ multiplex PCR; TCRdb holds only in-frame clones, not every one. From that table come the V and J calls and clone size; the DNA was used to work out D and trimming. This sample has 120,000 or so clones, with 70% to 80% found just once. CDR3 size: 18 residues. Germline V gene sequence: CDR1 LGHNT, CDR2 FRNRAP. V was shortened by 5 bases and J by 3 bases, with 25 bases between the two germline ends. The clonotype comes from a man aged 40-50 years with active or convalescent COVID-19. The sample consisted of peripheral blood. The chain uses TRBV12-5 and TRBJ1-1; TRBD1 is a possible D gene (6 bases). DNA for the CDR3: TGTGCTAGTGGTCTAGTTCCTACAGGGAGTTTAGTGCACACTGAAGCTTTCTTT. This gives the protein CASGLVPTGSLVHTEAFF.